The rows below give T cell receptor beta chains drawn from one sample of a study of CD4+ T cells in melanoma. Repertoires were generated with immunoSEQ multiplex PCR, while TCRdb's copy carries only in-frame clones and drops some. The sample carries roughly 54,000 clones, nearly 90% recorded once. Sequenced: peripheral blood. All receptors derive from a human donor with melanoma. The CDR3 runs from the conserved cysteine through the conserved F or W. D genes are given only for firm matches. Size values are once, few and many counts, or a class for expanded clones, and some rows have none.

>NA|TRBV5-1|NA|TRBJ1-1
TGCGCCAGCAGCTTGGCCATGAGGGGCTACACTGAAGCTTTCTTT
CASSLAMRGYTEAFF
>NA|TRBV2|NA|TRBJ2-2
TGTGCCAGCACTACTACAGGGAACACCGGGGAGCTGTTTTTT
CASTTTGNTGELFF
>NA|TRBV7-9|NA|TRBJ2-7
TGTGCCAGCAGCTTATCTGGGAGCGAGCAGTACTTC
CASSLSGSEQYF
>NA|TRBV9|NA|TRBJ2-7
TGTGCCAGCAGCCCCCGTCAGGGGTCGGCCTACGAGCAGTACTTC
CASSPRQGSAYEQYF
>NA|TRBV7-6|TRBD1|TRBJ1-2
TGTGCCAGCAGCCCCCGGACAGGCGGGGGTGGCTACACCTTC
CASSPRTGGGGYTF
>NA|TRBV5-1|NA|TRBJ2-2
TGCGCCAGCAGCTCCCCGCGGGACAGCATTAGGACCGGGGAGCTGTTTTTT
CASSSPRDSIRTGELFF
>NA|TRBV4-3|TRBD2|TRBJ2-2
TGCGCCAGCAGCCAAGATCGGGTCTCAGCGGGGGGGTTCGGGGAGCTGTTTTTT
CASSQDRVSAGGFGELFF
>once|TRBV10-2|NA|TRBJ1-4
TGCGCCAGCAGTCCCAACGTAATAGCAACTAATGAAAAACTGTTTTTT
CASSPNVIATNEKLFF
>NA|TRBV5-1|TRBD2|TRBJ2-7
TGCGCCAGCAGCCTCGGGGGGAGCGGGTACTACGAGCAGTACTTC
CASSLGGSGYYEQYF
>NA|TRBV5-8|NA|TRBJ1-4
TGTGCCAGCAGCTTGCCGGCGACTGGAAATGAAAAACTGTTTTTT
CASSLPATGNEKLFF
>once|TRBV27|NA|TRBJ2-6
TGTGCCAGCAGTTTCTGGGAGACCAGCTCTGGGGCCAACGTCCTGACTTTC
CASSFWETSSGANVLTF